This is a list of T cell receptor beta chains from one sample in a study of beta chain features in type 1 diabetes. Assay: immunoSEQ multiplex PCR; the TCRdb copy retains only in-frame clones and omits some. The sample lists more than 200,000 clones; approximately 16% were seen once. The sequenced material came from naive CD4+ T cells from blood. The receptors were gathered from a man aged 25-45 years with type 1 diabetes. CDR3s include the opening cysteine and the closing phenylalanine or tryptophan. D genes are given only for firm matches. Rows give clone size only sometimes, using once, few, many, or a class for an expanded clone.

>TRBV21-1|TRBJ2-6|-|-
CASSKVGTLDSGANVLTF
TGTGCCAGCAGCAAAGTCGGGACTCTGGATTCTGGGGCCAACGTCCTGACTTTC
>TRBV11-1|TRBJ2-7|-|-
CASSLQEGSYELYF
TGTGCCAGCAGCTTACAGGAGGGCTCCTACGAGCTGTACTTC
>TRBV28|TRBJ2-7|-|-
CASSSTGTINEQYF
TGTGCCAGCAGTTCGACAGGTACGATTAACGAGCAGTACTTC
>TRBV28|TRBJ1-4|-|-
CASRRRGAEKLFF
TGTGCCAGCAGACGCAGGGGTGCCGAAAAACTGTTTTTT
>TRBV10-3|TRBJ2-7|-|few
CAITLGPGDYEQYF
TGTGCCATCACCTTAGGGCCAGGAGACTACGAGCAGTACTTC
>TRBV29-1|TRBJ1-1|-|few
CSALLRQLNTEAFF
TGCAGCGCCCTCTTAAGACAGTTGAACACTGAAGCTTTCTTT
>TRBV30|TRBJ2-7|TRBD1|few
CAWATGGEQYF
TGTGCCTGGGCGACAGGGGGCGAGCAGTACTTC
>TRBV6-5|TRBJ1-2|-|few
CASSPRDLWRYTF
TGTGCCAGCAGTCCCCGGGACTTATGGCGCTACACCTTC
>TRBV5-6|TRBJ2-5|-|-
CASSLEPTQETQYF
TGTGCCAGCAGCTTGGAACCAACGCAAGAGACCCAGTACTTC
>TRBV28|TRBJ1-1|-|-
CASSSGNTEAFF
TGTGCCAGCTCCTCAGGGAACACTGAAGCTTTCTTT
>TRBV4-2|TRBJ2-3|TRBD1|-
CASSHSSAGTGVTDTQYF
TGTGCCAGCAGCCATTCCTCAGCGGGGACAGGGGTAACAGATACGCAGTATTTT
>TRBV28|TRBJ2-3|-|-
CASSPPQRAQYF
TGTGCCAGCAGTCCCCCACAGAGGGCGCAGTATTTT
>TRBV29-1|TRBJ2-7|-|few
CSVGSPGSSYEQYF
TGCAGCGTTGGCTCCCCGGGTAGCTCCTACGAGCAGTACTTC